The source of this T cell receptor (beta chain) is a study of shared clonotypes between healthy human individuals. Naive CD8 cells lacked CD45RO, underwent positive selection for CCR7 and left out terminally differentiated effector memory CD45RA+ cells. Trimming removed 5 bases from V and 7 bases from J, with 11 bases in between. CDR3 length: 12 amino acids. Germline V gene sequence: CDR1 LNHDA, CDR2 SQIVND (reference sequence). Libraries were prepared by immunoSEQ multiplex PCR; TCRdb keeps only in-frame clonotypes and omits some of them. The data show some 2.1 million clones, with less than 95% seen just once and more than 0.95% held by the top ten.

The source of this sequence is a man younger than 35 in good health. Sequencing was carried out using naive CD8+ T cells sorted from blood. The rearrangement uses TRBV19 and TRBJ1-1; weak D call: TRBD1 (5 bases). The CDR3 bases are TGTGCCAGTAGTGTTTCTAGGGGTGAAGCTTTCTTT. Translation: CASSVSRGEAFF.